This T cell receptor beta chain was sequenced during a study of T cells in Graves' hyperthyroidism and ophthalmopathy. CDR1 and CDR2 (germline): ENHRY, SYGVKD. The CDR3 is 15 amino acids. Germline trimming cut 8 bases from V and 9 bases from J; bases unmatched to any gene: 15. This clonotype has more than one count but fewer than ten. Hyperthyroidism of Graves' type that showed no ophthalmopathy progression within 18 months was stable. Hyperthyroidism, newly diagnosed and lasting under 2 months, affected patients aged 18 to 65. A roughly 9.1 ml volume of fresh peripheral blood provided the PBMCs. RNA transcripts gave rise to amplified TCR beta CDR3 regions. First-round RT-PCR targeting the TCR CDR3 was performed with the HTBI primer set. TCRdb used MiXCR to reprocess the multiplex PCR reads, holding one entry per CDR3 protein. Of about 560,000 distinct CDR3 sequences listed, about a sixth are singletons.

V usage is TRBV10-3 and J usage is TRBJ2-1, with TRBD2 matching over 8 bases. This sequence was found in a woman under 30 with Graves' hyperthyroidism. The sequenced material came from blood. The CDR3 coding sequence is TGTGCCATCGGAGATTCGACGGGAGGGTGGGGTGAGCAGTTCTTC. Its protein is CAIGDSTGGWGEQFF.